Listed below are T cell receptor beta chains from one sample, sequenced in a study of shared clonotypes between healthy human individuals. The method was immunoSEQ multiplex PCR; TCRdb's version includes in-frame clones alone and lacks a portion of them. The sample has some 2.3 million clones; approximately 95% are singletons. The sample was naive CD4+ T cells from PBMCs. These receptors all come from a man younger than 35 in good health. Some clones in this sample may be carry-over from other donors' samples. Each CDR3 is given with its conserved first and last residue. D genes are given only for firm matches. Some rows have no size entry. The others give once, few or many, or a class for an expanded clone.

cdr3_nt | cdr3_aa | clone_size | d_call | j_call | v_call
TGTGCCAGCACACAAGGGGGGTTGGGTCGGGAGCAGTACTTC | CASTQGGLGREQYF | . | . | TRBJ2-7 | TRBV6-5
TGTGCCTGGAGAGGGGGGGCCATCGGGGAGCTGTTTTTT | CAWRGGAIGELFF | . | . | TRBJ2-2 | TRBV30
TGCGCCAGCAGCTACGGGACTAGCGGAACTTTCTCCTACGAGCAGTACTTC | CASSYGTSGTFSYEQYF | . | TRBD2 | TRBJ2-7 | TRBV5-1
TGTGCCAGCAGTTTATCGTCCACGAAGAACACTGAAGCTTTCTTT | CASSLSSTKNTEAFF | . | . | TRBJ1-1 | TRBV27
TGTGCCAGCAGCGGGGACAGCCCGCGAACAGATACGCAGTATTTT | CASSGDSPRTDTQYF | . | TRBD1 | TRBJ2-3 | TRBV7-9
TGTGCCAGCTCCGGACAGGGAGTAGACACCATATATTTT | CASSGQGVDTIYF | . | TRBD1 | TRBJ1-3 | TRBV18
TGTGCCAGCAGCTTACAGGGGGCCTATAATTCACCCCTCCACTTT | CASSLQGAYNSPLHF | . | TRBD1 | TRBJ1-6 | TRBV13
TGTGCCAGCAGTTTGTCCAGGGGGCGGCGTAGCAATCAGCCCCAGCATTTT | CASSLSRGRRSNQPQHF | . | TRBD1 | TRBJ1-5 | TRBV28
TGTGCCAGTAGTATGGGCAGGGCTTGGGAGACCCAGTACTTC | CASSMGRAWETQYF | . | . | TRBJ2-5 | TRBV19
TGTGCCAGCAGTGAAGCGTACCAGGCTAGCACAGATACGCAGTATTTT | CASSEAYQASTDTQYF | . | . | TRBJ2-3 | TRBV2
TGTGCCAGCAGCCCCTGGACAGGTTTTCGGGAGACCCAGTACTTC | CASSPWTGFRETQYF | . | TRBD1 | TRBJ2-5 | TRBV11-2
TGTGCCAGCAGCCCAAGGACTAGCGTCAATGAGCAGTTCTTC | CASSPRTSVNEQFF | . | TRBD2 | TRBJ2-1 | TRBV7-3
TGTGCCTGGTGCTCGGTCAGCTCCTACAATGAGCAGTTCTTC | CAWCSVSSYNEQFF | . | . | TRBJ2-1 | TRBV30
TGTGCCAGCAGCTATTGGGGGACAGGGGGCGAAAAACTGTTTTTT | CASSYWGTGGEKLFF | . | TRBD1 | TRBJ1-4 | TRBV28
TGTGCCAGCAGTCGACAGGGAGTCGGCTATGGCTACACCTTC | CASSRQGVGYGYTF | . | TRBD1 | TRBJ1-2 | TRBV6-5
TGCGCCAGCAGCTTGGCCGCGGACTACGAGCAGTACTTC | CASSLAADYEQYF | . | . | TRBJ2-7 | TRBV5-1
TGCAGCGTTGGCAAGCACTTAACTGGGGCCAACGTCCTGACTTTC | CSVGKHLTGANVLTF | . | . | TRBJ2-6 | TRBV29-1
TGTGCCAGCAGTGAGGGCGGGGACGAGCAGTACTTC | CASSEGGDEQYF | . | . | TRBJ2-7 | TRBV25-1
TGTGCCAGCAGCGTAGACCTATATACCGGGGAGCTGTTTTTT | CASSVDLYTGELFF | . | . | TRBJ2-2 | TRBV9
TGTGCCAGCAGCTTAAGTTCTCCGGGGGCGGGAAACACCATATATTTT | CASSLSSPGAGNTIYF | . | . | TRBJ1-3 | TRBV7-3
TGTGCCAGCAGCTCCCATAGGGACTACAACACAGATACGCAGTATTTT | CASSSHRDYNTDTQYF | . | TRBD2 | TRBJ2-3 | TRBV5-4
TGTGCCAGCAGCGTATCCAGGGTGACCACTGAAGCTTTCTTT | CASSVSRVTTEAFF | . | . | TRBJ1-1 | TRBV9
TGTGCCAGCTCTATTACAGCTAATCAGCCCCAGCATTTT | CASSITANQPQHF | . | . | TRBJ1-5 | TRBV18
TGCGCCAGCAGCTTGGTGGCAGGGGGCGCCTACACTGAAGCTTTCTTT | CASSLVAGGAYTEAFF | . | TRBD1 | TRBJ1-1 | TRBV5-1
TGCGCCAGCAGCTTGGCCCTCAGGGGTTATGGCTACACCTTC | CASSLALRGYGYTF | . | . | TRBJ1-2 | TRBV5-1
TGTGCCAGCAGCCCTTGGGGGACAGCATACAATGAGCAGTTCTTC | CASSPWGTAYNEQFF | . | TRBD1 | TRBJ2-1 | TRBV5-8
TGCGCCAGCAGCTTTGGGACAGATACGCAGTATTTT | CASSFGTDTQYF | once | . | TRBJ2-3 | TRBV5-1
TGCGCCAGCAGCTTGCCCGGGGAGGGCCAAGTGACGACCCAGTACTTC | CASSLPGEGQVTTQYF | . | TRBD2 | TRBJ2-5 | TRBV5-1
TGTGCCAGCAGATGGACCCTAAGGGGAAACACCATATATTTT | CASRWTLRGNTIYF | . | . | TRBJ1-3 | TRBV28
TGCAGTGCTGTGAAGAACACTGAAGCTTTCTTT | CSAVKNTEAFF | . | . | TRBJ1-1 | TRBV20-1
TGCGCCAGCAGCCTAGGGCCACGCTCCTACGAGCAGTACTTC | CASSLGPRSYEQYF | . | . | TRBJ2-7 | TRBV5-1
TGCAGCGGCGGACGGTCCTCCTACAATGAGCAGTTCTTC | CSGGRSSYNEQFF | . | . | TRBJ2-1 | TRBV29-1
TGTGCCAGCAGCCCCAAGACAGGGTACGAGCAGTACTTC | CASSPKTGYEQYF | . | TRBD1 | TRBJ2-7 | TRBV7-2
TGTGCCAGCAGCTCAGGGGGGAGCCAAGAGACCCGGTACTTC | CASSSGGSQETRYF | . | . | TRBJ2-5 | TRBV7-3
TGTGCCAGCAGTTCACGTAAGGGCCAGGCTTTCTTT | CASSSRKGQAFF | . | . | TRBJ1-1 | TRBV28
TGTGCCAGCAGCAAAAACCCAGATACGCAGTATTTT | CASSKNPDTQYF | . | . | TRBJ2-3 | TRBV7-2
TGTGCCAGCATCCGAGGAGGCGGGGACTATGGCTACACCTTC | CASIRGGGDYGYTF | . | . | TRBJ1-2 | TRBV9
TGTGCCAGCAGAGAGGACAGGTTGAACACTGAAGCTTTCTTT | CASREDRLNTEAFF | . | TRBD1 | TRBJ1-1 | TRBV6-6
TGCAGCGTAGTCGCACAGGGCCGCGGAGACTATGGAGCTTTCTTT | CSVVAQGRGDYGAFF | . | . | TRBJ1-1 | TRBV29-1